What follows are 10 T cell receptor beta chains derived from one specimen sequenced in a study of T cells in Graves' hyperthyroidism and ophthalmopathy. The source material, RNA transcripts, was used to amplify TCR beta CDR3 regions. The HTBI primer set served for first-round RT-PCR of the TCR CDR3. TCRdb re-analysed the multiplex PCR reads in MiXCR, keeping a single row per CDR3 protein. Of approximately 560,000 distinct CDR3 sequences in the sample, about 43% are singletons; the top ten hold roughly 8.2%. Sequenced sample: peripheral blood or thyroid tissue (not recorded which). Receptors originate from a woman aged 18 to 35 with Graves' hyperthyroidism.

This clonotype was seen a handful of times. The chain recombines TRBV6-5 with TRBJ1-1; D remains ambiguous. The V gene lost 6 bases and the J gene lost 1 base, with 9 bases spanning the gap. CDR3 length equals 13 residues. Germline V lookup: CDR1 MNHEY, CDR2 SVGAGI. The CDR3 DNA follows: TGTGCCAGCAGAGAGAATTCGAACACTGAAGCTTTCTTT. This gives the protein CASRENSNTEAFF.

The gene calls are TRBV24-1 and TRBJ1-1; D ambiguous. Germline V gives CDR1 KGHDR, CDR2 SFDVKD. The CDR3 covers 12 residues. V was cut by 6 bases and J by 4 bases, with 8 bases left in between. Written as DNA, the CDR3 is TGTGCCACCAGTAGTATGGGCACTGAAGCTTTCTTT. Protein: CATSSMGTEAFF.

The table lists this clonotype with a count of one. Given the absence of the conserved phenylalanine or tryptophan at the CDR3 end, a read error is likely. The DNA is omitted, as the CDR3 cannot be located on it reliably, and the CDR3 follows TCRdb's listing. V gene TRBV20-1 combines with J gene TRBJ1-4. The CDR3 is 11 amino acids in total, end residues counted. Germline V lookup: CDR1 DFQATT, CDR2 SNEGSKA (reference sequence). CDR3 protein: CSARAVGGGLY.

This clonotype was counted at least ten times. This chain uses TRBV25-1 with TRBJ1-1; D ambiguous. Trimming left V 1 base short and J 1 base short, with 10 bases between. There are 15 residues in the CDR3. Per germline, CDR1 MGHDK and CDR2 SYGVNS. The CDR3, as DNA: TGTGCCAGCAGTGAATCGGAACCAGGGAACACTGAAGCTTTCTTT. It yields the protein CASSESEPGNTEAFF.

This clonotype was picked up one time. This rearrangement joins TRBV2 to TRBJ1-6; D is unclear. The CDR3 extends over 15 amino acids. V was cut by 1 base and J by 5 bases, with 9 bases left in between. CDR1 is SNHLY, CDR2 FYNNEI, per germline. CDR3 DNA: TGTGCCAGCAGTGAAGGGGCAGGAAATAATTCACCCCTCCACTTT. Amino acids: CASSEGAGNNSPLHF.

V usage is TRBV7-9 and J usage is TRBJ1-5; TRBD1 aligns across 8 bases. The trim removed 5 bases at V and 6 bases at J, leaving 9 bases unmatched. CDR1 and CDR2 from the germline V gene are SEHNR and FQNEAQ (reference sequence). The CDR3 extends over 15 amino acids. The CDR3 bases are TGTGCCAGCAGCGTTGAGATCGACAGGGGTCAGCCCCAGCATTTT. As protein: CASSVEIDRGQPQHF.

The J gene is TRBJ2-7, the V gene TRBV7-9; tentative D call: TRBD2 (6 bases). Germline assignment: CDR1 SEHNR and CDR2 FQNEAQ (reference sequence). CDR3 length: 14 amino acids. V was pared by 6 bases and J by 2 bases, with 14 bases between. The CDR3 is CASSTSWGAYEQYF. The CDR3, as DNA: TGTGCCAGCAGTACAAGTTGGGGGGCCTACGAGCAGTACTTC.

The chain joins TRBV29-1 to TRBJ1-2; 7 bases are a match to TRBD1. Germline V lookup: CDR1 SQVTM, CDR2 ANQGSEA. With V trimmed by 4 bases and J by 6 bases, 8 bases remained unmatched. The CDR3 has 13 residues. CDR3 region: CSVATGSEDGYTF. CDR3 DNA: TGCAGCGTTGCGACAGGGAGCGAGGATGGCTACACCTTC.

This clonotype was seen ten or more times. The chain links TRBV2 to TRBJ1-3; D gene unclear. Trimming pared 6 bases from V and 0 bases from J, leaving 3 bases between. Germline CDR1 SNHLY, CDR2 FYNNEI. This CDR3 spans 12 amino acids. The CDR3 region has the DNA TGTGCCAGCAGGCTCTCTGGAAACACCATATATTTT. This translates into CASRLSGNTIYF.

This chain connects TRBV15 to TRBJ1-3, with D perhaps matching TRBD1 (5 bases). CDR3 size: 13 residues. V lost 5 bases and J 8 bases, leaving 13 bases between the germline ends. CDR1 and CDR2 (germline): LNHNV, YYDKDF (reference sequence). The CDR3 loop is CATSGHGRDTIYF. CDR3 nucleotide sequence: TGTGCCACCAGCGGACACGGACGGGACACCATATATTTT.